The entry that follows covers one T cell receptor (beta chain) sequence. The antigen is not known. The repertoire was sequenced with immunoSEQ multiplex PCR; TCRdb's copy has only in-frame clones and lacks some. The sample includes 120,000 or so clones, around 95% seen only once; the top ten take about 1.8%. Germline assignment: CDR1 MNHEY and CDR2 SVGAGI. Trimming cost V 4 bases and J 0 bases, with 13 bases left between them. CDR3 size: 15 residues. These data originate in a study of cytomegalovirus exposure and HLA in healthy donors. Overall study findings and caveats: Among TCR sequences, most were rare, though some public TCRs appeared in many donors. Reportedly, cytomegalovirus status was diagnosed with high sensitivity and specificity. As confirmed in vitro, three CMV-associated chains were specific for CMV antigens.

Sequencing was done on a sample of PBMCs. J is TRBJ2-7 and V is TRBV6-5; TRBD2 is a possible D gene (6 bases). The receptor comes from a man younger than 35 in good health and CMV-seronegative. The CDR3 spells CASSSGGGSSYEQYF. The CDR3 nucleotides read TGTGCCAGCAGTTCCGGTGGGGGGAGCTCCTACGAGCAGTACTTC.